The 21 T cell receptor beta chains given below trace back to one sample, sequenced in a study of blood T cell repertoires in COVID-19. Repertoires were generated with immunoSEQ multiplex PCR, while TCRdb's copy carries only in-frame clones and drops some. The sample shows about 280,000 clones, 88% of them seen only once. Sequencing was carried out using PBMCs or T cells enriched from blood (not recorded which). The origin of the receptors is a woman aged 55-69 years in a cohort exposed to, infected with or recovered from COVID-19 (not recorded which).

The CDR3 sequence is CASTGLAGQAYEQYF. For the CDR3, the DNA is TGCGCCAGCACCGGACTAGCGGGCCAGGCCTACGAGCAGTACTTC. The rearrangement links TRBV10-2 to TRBJ2-7; TRBD2 agrees at 11 bases. J lost 2 bases, V lost 7 bases, and 7 bases had no gene match. The CDR3 sequence is 15 residues long. CDR1 WSHSY and CDR2 SAAADI come from the germline V gene.

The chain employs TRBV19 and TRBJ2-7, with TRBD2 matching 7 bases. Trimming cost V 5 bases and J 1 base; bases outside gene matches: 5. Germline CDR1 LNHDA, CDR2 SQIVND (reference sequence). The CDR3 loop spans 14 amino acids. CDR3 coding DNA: TGTGCCAGTAGTCCAGGACTAGTTTCCTACGAGCAGTACTTC. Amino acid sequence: CASSPGLVSYEQYF.

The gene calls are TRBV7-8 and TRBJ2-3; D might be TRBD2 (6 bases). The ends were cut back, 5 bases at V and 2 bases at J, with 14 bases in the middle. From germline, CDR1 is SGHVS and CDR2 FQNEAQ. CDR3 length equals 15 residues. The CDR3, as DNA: TGTGCCAGCAGCCCGCGGGACGGTCACACAGATACGCAGTATTTT. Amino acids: CASSPRDGHTDTQYF.

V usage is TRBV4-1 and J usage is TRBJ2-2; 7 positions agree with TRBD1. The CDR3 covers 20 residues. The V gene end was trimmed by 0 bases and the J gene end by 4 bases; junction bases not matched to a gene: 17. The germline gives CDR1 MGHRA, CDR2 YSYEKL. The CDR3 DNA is TGCGCCAGCAGCCAAGATCTTTTAGGAACAGGGGATATGGGCACCGGGGAGCTGTTTTTT. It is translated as CASSQDLLGTGDMGTGELFF.

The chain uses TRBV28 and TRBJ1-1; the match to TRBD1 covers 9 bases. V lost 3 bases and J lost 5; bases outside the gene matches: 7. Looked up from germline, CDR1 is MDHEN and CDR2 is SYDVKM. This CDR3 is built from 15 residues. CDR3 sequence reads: CASSLGTGTGTEAFF. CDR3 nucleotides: TGTGCCAGCAGTTTGGGGACAGGGACAGGAACTGAAGCTTTCTTT.

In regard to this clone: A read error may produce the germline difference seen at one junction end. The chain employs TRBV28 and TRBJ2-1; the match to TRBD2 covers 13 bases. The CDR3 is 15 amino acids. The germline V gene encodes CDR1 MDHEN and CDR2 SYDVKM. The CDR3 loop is CASRPTSGRDKEQFF. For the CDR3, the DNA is TGTGCCAGCAGGCCTACTAGCGGGAGGGACAAAGAGCAGTTCTTC.

CDR3 DNA: TGCGCCAGCAGCCAAGTCAGCGGGGGTGGTGGGGATCAGCCCCAGCATTTT. The encoded protein is CASSQVSGGGGDQPQHF. This chain connects TRBV4-1 to TRBJ1-5; weak D call: TRBD1 (5 bases). V gave up 1 base and J gave up 5 bases, with 18 bases separating them. Germline V gene sequence: CDR1 MGHRA, CDR2 YSYEKL. This CDR3 is 17 amino acids long.

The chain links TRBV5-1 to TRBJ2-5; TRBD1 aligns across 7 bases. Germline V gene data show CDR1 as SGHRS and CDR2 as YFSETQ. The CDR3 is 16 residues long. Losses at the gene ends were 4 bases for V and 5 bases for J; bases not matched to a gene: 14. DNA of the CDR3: TGCGCCAGCAGCGACCCCGACAGGGTATCGGGGGAGACCCAGTACTTC. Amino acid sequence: CASSDPDRVSGETQYF.

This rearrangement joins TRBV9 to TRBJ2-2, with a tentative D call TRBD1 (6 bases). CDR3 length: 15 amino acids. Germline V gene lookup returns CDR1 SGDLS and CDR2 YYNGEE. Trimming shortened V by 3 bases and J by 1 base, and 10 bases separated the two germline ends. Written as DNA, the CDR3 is TGTGCCAGCAGCGCCCAGGGACAGAACACCGGGGAGCTGTTTTTT. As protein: CASSAQGQNTGELFF.

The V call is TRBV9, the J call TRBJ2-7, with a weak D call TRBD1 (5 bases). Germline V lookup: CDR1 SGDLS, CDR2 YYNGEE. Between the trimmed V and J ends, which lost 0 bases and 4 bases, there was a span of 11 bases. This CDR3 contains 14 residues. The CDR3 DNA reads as TGTGCCAGCAGCGTAGGAACGACAGTTTACGAGCAGTACTTC. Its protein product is CASSVGTTVYEQYF.

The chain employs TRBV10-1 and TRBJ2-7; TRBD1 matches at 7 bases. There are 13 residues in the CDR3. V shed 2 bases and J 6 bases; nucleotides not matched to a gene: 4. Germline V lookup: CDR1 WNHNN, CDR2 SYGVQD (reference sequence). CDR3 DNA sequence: TGCGCCAGCAGTGAGGGACAGGCGGCCGAGCAGTACTTC. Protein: CASSEGQAAEQYF.

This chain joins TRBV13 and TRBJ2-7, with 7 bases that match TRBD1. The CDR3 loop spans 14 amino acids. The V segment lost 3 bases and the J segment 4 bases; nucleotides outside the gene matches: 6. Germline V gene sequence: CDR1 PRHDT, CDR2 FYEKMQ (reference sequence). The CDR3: CASSFDRVSYEQYF. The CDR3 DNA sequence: TGTGCCAGCAGCTTTGACAGGGTCTCTTACGAGCAGTACTTC.

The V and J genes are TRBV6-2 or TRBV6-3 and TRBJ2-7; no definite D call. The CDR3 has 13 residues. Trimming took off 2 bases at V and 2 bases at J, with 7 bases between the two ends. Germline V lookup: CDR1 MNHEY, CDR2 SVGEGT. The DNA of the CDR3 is TGTGCCAGCAGTTACGCGGCGGCCTACGAGCAGTACTTC. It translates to CASSYAAAYEQYF.

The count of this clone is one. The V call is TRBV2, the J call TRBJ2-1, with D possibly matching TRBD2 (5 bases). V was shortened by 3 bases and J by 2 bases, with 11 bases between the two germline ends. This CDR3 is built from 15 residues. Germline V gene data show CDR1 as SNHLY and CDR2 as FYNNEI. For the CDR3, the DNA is TGTGCCAGCAGTGACGAGGGCGGGCCCTACAATGAGCAGTTCTTC. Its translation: CASSDEGGPYNEQFF.

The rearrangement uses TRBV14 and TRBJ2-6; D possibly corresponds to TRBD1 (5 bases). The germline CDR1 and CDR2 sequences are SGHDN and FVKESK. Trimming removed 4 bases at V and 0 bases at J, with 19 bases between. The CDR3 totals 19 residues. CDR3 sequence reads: CASSPRTYLLGSGANVLTF. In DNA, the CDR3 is TGTGCCAGCAGCCCCAGGACATACCTGTTGGGCTCTGGGGCCAACGTCCTGACTTTC.

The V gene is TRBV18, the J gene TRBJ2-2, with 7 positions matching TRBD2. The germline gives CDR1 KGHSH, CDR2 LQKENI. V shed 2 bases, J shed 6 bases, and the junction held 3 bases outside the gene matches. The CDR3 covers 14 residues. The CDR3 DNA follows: TGTGCCAGCTCACCAACTAGCGCGCCCGGGGAGCTGTTTTTT. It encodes CASSPTSAPGELFF.

CDR3 loop: CASSQGPVLEQYF. CDR3 nucleotide sequence: TGTGCCAGCAGCCAAGGTCCCGTACTTGAGCAGTACTTC. This chain links TRBV4-2 with TRBJ2-7; D unresolved. V was pared by 1 base and J by 7 bases, with 11 bases between. The CDR3 runs to 13 residues. The germline gives CDR1 LGHNA, CDR2 YNFKEQ.

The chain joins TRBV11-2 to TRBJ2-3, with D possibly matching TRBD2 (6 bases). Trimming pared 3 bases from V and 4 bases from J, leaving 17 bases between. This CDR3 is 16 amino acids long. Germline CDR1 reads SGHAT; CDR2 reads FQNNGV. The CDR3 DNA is TGTGCCAGCAGCTTGGGAGGCCTTGGAGGGGCAGATACGCAGTATTTT. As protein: CASSLGGLGGADTQYF.

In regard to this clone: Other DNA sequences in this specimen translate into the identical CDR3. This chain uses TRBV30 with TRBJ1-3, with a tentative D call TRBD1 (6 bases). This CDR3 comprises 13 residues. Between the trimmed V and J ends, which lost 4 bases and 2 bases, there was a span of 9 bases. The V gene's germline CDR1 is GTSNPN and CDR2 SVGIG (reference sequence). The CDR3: CAWTRTAGNTIYF. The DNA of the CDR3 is TGTGCCTGGACCCGGACAGCTGGAAACACCATATATTTT.

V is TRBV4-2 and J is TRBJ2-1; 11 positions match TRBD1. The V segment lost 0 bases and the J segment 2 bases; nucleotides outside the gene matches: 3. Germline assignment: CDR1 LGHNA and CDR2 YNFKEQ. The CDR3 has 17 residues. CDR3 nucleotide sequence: TGTGCCAGCAGCCAAGACGCGGGACAGGGGGCCTACAATGAGCAGTTCTTC. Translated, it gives CASSQDAGQGAYNEQFF.

CDR3 sequence (DNA): TGTGCCAGCAGCTTAGTGGGAGGGACGAACACTGAAGCTTTCTTT. Its translation is CASSLVGGTNTEAFF. The V call is TRBV7-8, the J call TRBJ1-1, with D perhaps TRBD1 (5 bases). V lost 1 base to trimming and J lost 1 base, with 10 bases between them. The CDR3 is 15 residues long. The germline V gene has CDR1 SGHVS and CDR2 FQNEAQ.